This is a list of T cell receptor beta chains from one sample in a study of blood T cell repertoires in COVID-19. TCRdb's table, derived via immunoSEQ multiplex PCR, lists solely in-frame clones and lacks some. The sample consists of a few hundred thousand clones, around 90% of them appearing once. Material for sequencing was peripheral blood. The origin of the receptors is an older woman with COVID-19, enrolled during active disease. Each CDR3 is given with its conserved first and last residue. The D gene is left open where the match is weak. The size of a clone is reported for some rows only, either as once, few or many, or as a class for expanded clones.

TRBV11-1,TRBD1,TRBJ2-3,NA,CASSSPGQGAGDTQYF,TGTGCCAGCAGCTCCCCGGGACAGGGGGCGGGAGATACGCAGTATTTT
TRBV19,TRBD1,TRBJ1-1,NA,CASSIAGGGNTEAFF,TGTGCCAGTAGTATAGCAGGGGGCGGGAACACTGAAGCTTTCTTT
TRBV11-3,TRBD1,TRBJ1-5,NA,CASSSPPPPTGEDQPQHF,TGTGCCAGCAGCTCACCCCCGCCCCCGACAGGGGAGGATCAGCCCCAGCATTTT
TRBV30,TRBD1,TRBJ1-2,NA,CAWSGGQGGGYTF,TGTGCCTGGAGTGGGGGACAGGGAGGTGGCTACACCTTC
TRBV5-6,NA,TRBJ2-1,NA,CASSFTGYAYNEQFF,TGTGCCAGCAGCTTTACCGGGTATGCGTACAATGAGCAGTTCTTC
TRBV5-4,TRBD1,TRBJ2-7,NA,CASSLTGGKFEQYF,TGTGCCAGCAGCCTGACAGGGGGAAAATTCGAGCAGTACTTC
TRBV18,TRBD1,TRBJ1-1,NA,CASSPRSGGEAFF,TGTGCCAGCTCCCCAAGGTCAGGGGGTGAAGCTTTCTTT
TRBV7-2,NA,TRBJ1-2,once,CASSLAVLRGYTF,TGTGCCAGCAGCTTAGCAGTCCTCCGGGGCTACACCTTC
TRBV4-1,NA,TRBJ1-5,NA,CASSQGGDQPQHF,TGCGCCAGCAGCCAAGGCGGGGATCAGCCCCAGCATTTT
TRBV11-3,NA,TRBJ2-1,NA,CASSLEGSRGQQFF,TGTGCCAGCAGCTTAGAAGGGTCCCGGGGACAACAGTTCTTC
TRBV27,NA,TRBJ1-2,NA,CASSSTGHYGYTF,TGTGCCAGCAGTTCCACAGGGCACTATGGCTACACCTTC
TRBV7-3,NA,TRBJ2-5,NA,CASSFSTGETQYF,TGTGCCAGCAGCTTCAGCACCGGGGAGACCCAGTACTTC
TRBV19,NA,TRBJ1-2,NA,CASSLQGYGYTF,TGTGCCAGTAGTTTACAGGGATATGGCTACACCTTC
TRBV19,TRBD1,TRBJ1-2,NA,CASSTGTGALRYGYTF,TGTGCCAGTAGTACCGGGACAGGGGCACTTCGGTATGGCTACACCTTC
TRBV7-2,NA,TRBJ1-5,NA,CASSLLSGNRTQHF,TGTGCCAGCAGCTTACTCTCAGGGAACCGTACCCAGCATTTT
TRBV11-2,NA,TRBJ2-7,few,CASSLQGLPDYEQYF,TGTGCCAGCAGCTTACAGGGACTGCCTGATTACGAGCAGTACTTC
TRBV7-9,TRBD1,TRBJ1-1,NA,CASSPTGGNTEAFF,TGTGCCAGCAGCCCGACAGGGGGAAACACTGAAGCTTTCTTT
TRBV11-1,NA,TRBJ2-1,NA,CASSLDLTGRNEQFF,TGTGCCAGCAGCTTAGATCTGACAGGGAGGAATGAGCAGTTCTTC
TRBV11-1,TRBD2,TRBJ2-3,NA,CASTGTSSQYF,TGTGCCAGCACTGGGACTAGTTCGCAGTATTTT
TRBV12-3/TRBV12-4,NA,TRBJ1-5,once,CASSLGQHQPQHF,TGTGCCAGCAGTTTGGGCCAGCATCAGCCCCAGCATTTT
TRBV3-1/TRBV3-2,NA,TRBJ1-1,NA,CASSQVVGDTEAFF,TGTGCCAGCAGCCAAGTAGTAGGGGACACTGAAGCTTTCTTT
TRBV10-3,NA,TRBJ2-1,NA,CAISGGDSSYNEQFF,TGTGCCATCAGTGGAGGAGATAGCTCCTACAATGAGCAGTTCTTC
TRBV27,NA,TRBJ1-1,NA,CASSTGGEAFF,TGTGCCAGCAGCACGGGGGGTGAAGCTTTCTTT
TRBV5-1,NA,TRBJ2-5,NA,CASSFFLGAETQYF,TGCGCCAGCAGCTTCTTTTTGGGGGCAGAGACCCAGTACTTC
TRBV7-9,TRBD2,TRBJ2-5,NA,CASSQRGTIQETQYF,TGTGCCAGCAGCCAGCGGGGGACTATTCAAGAGACCCAGTACTTC
TRBV5-4,TRBD2,TRBJ2-3,NA,CASSLLAGGYGTDTQYF,TGTGCCAGCAGCTTATTAGCGGGGGGGTATGGCACAGATACGCAGTATTTT